This T cell receptor (beta chain) emerged from a study of cytomegalovirus exposure and HLA in healthy donors. Notes on the study in general: Later findings reportedly placed an Asian-associated ancestry cluster below the roughly 700-donor mean for N-insertions. The authors later found most CMV-associated TCR beta chains appeared HLA-restricted. A later analysis linked around 17,000 TCR beta sequences to HLA alleles at 0.05 false discovery rate. Within the data, a cluster of highly shared sequence variants was likely a sequencing artifact.

Researchers ran the PCR with 60 Vbeta and 13 Jbeta primers. Some clones are missing from TCRdb's copy, which holds only in-frame ones; the method was immunoSEQ multiplex PCR. The data contain 90,000 to 130,000 clones, approximately 86% of them singletons. Worth noting for this clone: The antigen is unknown.

There are 19 residues in the CDR3. Germline lookup yields CDR1 LNHNV and CDR2 YYDKDF (reference sequence). V dropped 3 bases and J dropped 0; count of bases not matched to a gene: 14. This chain joins TRBV15 and TRBJ2-3; 8 bases match TRBD2. The material sequenced was PBMCs. This TCR derives from a middle-aged man in good health and CMV-seronegative. Here the CDR3 reads CATSSAIRMAGGSTDTQYF. The DNA for the CDR3 is TGTGCCACCAGCAGCGCGATTAGAATGGCGGGGGGAAGCACAGATACGCAGTATTTT.